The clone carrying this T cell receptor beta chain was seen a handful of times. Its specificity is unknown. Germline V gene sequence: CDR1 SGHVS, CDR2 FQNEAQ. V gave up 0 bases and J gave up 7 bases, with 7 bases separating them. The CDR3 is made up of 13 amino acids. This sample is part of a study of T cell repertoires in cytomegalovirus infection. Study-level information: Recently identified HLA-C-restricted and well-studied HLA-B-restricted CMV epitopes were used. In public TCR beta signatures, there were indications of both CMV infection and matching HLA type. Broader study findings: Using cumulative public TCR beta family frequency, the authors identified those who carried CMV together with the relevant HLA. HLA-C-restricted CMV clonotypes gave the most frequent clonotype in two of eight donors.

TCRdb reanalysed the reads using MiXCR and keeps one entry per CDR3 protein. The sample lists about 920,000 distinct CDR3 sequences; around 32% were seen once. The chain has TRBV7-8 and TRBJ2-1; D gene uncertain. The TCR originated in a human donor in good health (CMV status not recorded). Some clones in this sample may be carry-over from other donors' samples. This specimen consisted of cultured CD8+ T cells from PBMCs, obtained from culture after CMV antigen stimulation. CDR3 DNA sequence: TGTGCCAGCAGCTTAGCCTACTCTAATGAGCAGTTCTTC. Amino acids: CASSLAYSNEQFF. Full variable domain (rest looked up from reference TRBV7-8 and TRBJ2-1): GAGVSQSPRYKVAKRGQDVALRCDPISGHVSLFWYQQALGQGPEFLTYFQNEAQLDKSGLPSDRFFAERPEGSVSTLKIQRTQQEDSAVYLCASSLAYSNEQFFGPGTRLTVL.